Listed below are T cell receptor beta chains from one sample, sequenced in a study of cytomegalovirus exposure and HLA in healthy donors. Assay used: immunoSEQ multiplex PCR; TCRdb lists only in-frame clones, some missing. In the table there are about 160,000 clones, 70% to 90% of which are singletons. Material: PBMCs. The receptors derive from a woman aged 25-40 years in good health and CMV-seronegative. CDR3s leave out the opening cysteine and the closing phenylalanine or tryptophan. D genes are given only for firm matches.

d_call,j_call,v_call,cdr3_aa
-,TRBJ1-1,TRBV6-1,ASPTVASF
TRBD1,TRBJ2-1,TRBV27,ASESGTGVYNEQF
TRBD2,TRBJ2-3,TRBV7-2,ASSNKPGLATDTQY
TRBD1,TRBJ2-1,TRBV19,ASRPHGTGTNEQF
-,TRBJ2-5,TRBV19,ATASVQETQY
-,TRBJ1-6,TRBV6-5,ASSPSWGGNSPLH
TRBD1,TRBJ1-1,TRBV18,ASSPQGATEAF
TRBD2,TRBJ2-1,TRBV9,ASSPGGDYNEQF
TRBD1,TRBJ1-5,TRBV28,ASSLLVVGTGWVFDSNQPQN
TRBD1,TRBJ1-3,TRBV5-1,ASSLAGTGGGSGNTIY
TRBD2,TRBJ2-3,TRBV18,ASSPLAATDTQY
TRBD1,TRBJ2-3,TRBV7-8,ASSAGQGAVDTQY
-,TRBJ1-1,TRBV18,ASSATNMNTEAF
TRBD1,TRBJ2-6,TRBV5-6,ASSTGTGVSGANVLT
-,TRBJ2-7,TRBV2,ASSEGLPRSIYEQY
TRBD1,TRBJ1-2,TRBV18,ASSPLPDRGFYGYT
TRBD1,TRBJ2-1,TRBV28,ATRDRGRDEQF
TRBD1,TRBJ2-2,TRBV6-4,ASRPGQGSTGELF
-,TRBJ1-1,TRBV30,AWRNPSSGVAF
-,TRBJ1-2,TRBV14,ASSRAGYGYGYT
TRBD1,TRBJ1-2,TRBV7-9,ASSLVGTGGDGYT
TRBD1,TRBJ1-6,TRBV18,ASSPAGGQRSSPLH
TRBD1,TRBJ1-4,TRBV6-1,ASSEKTGGFDEKLF
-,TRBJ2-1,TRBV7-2,ASSLSTGISYNEQF